This TCR beta chain was identified during a study of blood T cell repertoires in COVID-19. Background on the study: Samples of COVID-19 (acute and convalescent) were obtained from the United States, Italy and Spain. PBMCs, B-cell-depleted T cells, or T cells provided the cDNA or gDNA that made up the material.

Under the authors' procedure: Amplification from reference gene primers served as the basis for estimated nucleated cell counts. Repertoires were generated with immunoSEQ multiplex PCR, while TCRdb's copy carries only in-frame clones and drops some. V, J and clone size are taken as reported in that table, and D and trimming were inferred from the DNA itself. The repertoire consists of 170,000 or so clones, with around nine tenths occurring once and the leading ten covering 2.7%. Material for sequencing was peripheral blood. This receptor was taken from a man in his forties or fifties with active or convalescent COVID-19.

The CDR3 nucleotides read TGCGCCAGCAGCTTGCGGTTTTTCGACAGGGAGTACTATGGCTACACCTTC. Encoded protein: CASSLRFFDREYYGYTF. The chain is built from TRBV5-1 and TRBJ1-2; 7 nucleotides agree with TRBD1. This CDR3 region has 17 residues. Losses at the gene ends were 1 base for V and 3 bases for J; bases not matched to a gene: 12. The germline gives CDR1 SGHRS, CDR2 YFSETQ.